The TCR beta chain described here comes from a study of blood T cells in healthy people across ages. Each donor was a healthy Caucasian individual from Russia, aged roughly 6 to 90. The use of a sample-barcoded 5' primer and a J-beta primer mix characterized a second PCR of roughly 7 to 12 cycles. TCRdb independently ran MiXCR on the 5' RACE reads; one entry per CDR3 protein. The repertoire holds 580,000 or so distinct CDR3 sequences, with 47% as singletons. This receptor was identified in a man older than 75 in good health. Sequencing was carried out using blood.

The CDR3 spells CSARVEQYF. CDR3 DNA sequence: TGCAGTGCTAGAGTGGAGCAGTATTTT. J is TRBJ2-3 and V is TRBV20-1; D gene ambiguous. The CDR3 is made up of 9 amino acids. Germline CDR1 reads DFQATT; CDR2 reads SNEGSKA (reference sequence). Trimming shortened V by 1 base and J by 11 bases, and 4 bases separated the two germline ends.